This T cell receptor beta chain was profiled in a study of cytomegalovirus exposure and HLA in healthy donors. This clone was seen more than once but under ten times. Its target is unknown. Study conclusions and caveats: Associated with cytomegalovirus, according to the listing, were approximately 160 TCR beta chains. Sequencing depth across donors, presence/absence analyses assumed, was roughly uniform. Across donors, most TCRs were seen rarely, yet some public ones were widespread.

The junction had 4 bases not matched to a gene; V was cut back by 1 base and J by 2 bases. The germline gives CDR1 SGHAT, CDR2 FQNNGV. This CDR3 has 15 amino acids. Use of 60 Vbeta and 13 Jbeta primers characterized the PCR. The repertoire was sequenced with immunoSEQ multiplex PCR; TCRdb's copy has only in-frame clones and lacks some. Here the sample spans 65,000 to 90,000 clones, almost 85% being singletons. The sample consisted of PBMCs. The TCR sequence derives from a man between 18 and 29 years old in good health and CMV-seronegative. The V gene is TRBV11-2, the J gene TRBJ2-5, with TRBD1 matching over 7 bases. CDR3: CASSLALTGQETQYF. In DNA, the CDR3 is TGTGCCAGCAGCTTAGCCTTGACAGGGCAAGAGACCCAGTACTTC.